The T cell receptor beta chain described here comes from a study of molecular identifiers for immune sequencing clone quantification. Library preparation followed earlier protocols using designated TCR primers. TCRdb recomputed calls from the PCR reads with MiXCR, one row per CDR3 protein. The table includes about 320,000 distinct CDR3 sequences, 24% detected once. As to this clonotype: A much larger clonotype is one base distant, so this may be a read error.

CDR3 size: 15 residues. Germline-derived CDR1 and CDR2 are SGHRS and YFSETQ. The J gene is TRBJ2-5, the V gene TRBV5-1; 13 nucleotides agree with TRBD2. The sample taken for sequencing was naive CD8+ T cells from blood, with Jurkat cell RNA spiked in. Subset here: FACS-sorted CD8+CD4-CCR7+CD45RA+ naive T cells. The TCR comes from a human donor in good health. Some libraries in this study had Jurkat cell RNA spiked in. CDR3 DNA: TGCGCCAGCAGCACGAGACTAGCGGGGGGAGAGGCCCAGTACTTC. Its protein product is CASSTRLAGGEAQYF.